The 13 T cell receptor beta chains reported below all come from one sample, sequenced in a study of a mutant IDH1 vaccine in newly diagnosed glioma. As to time point: baseline, week 1 (first vaccination visit). Stated treatment: pre-vaccination baseline after standard-of-care therapy. Method: immunoSEQ multiplex PCR; TCRdb's copy keeps in-frame clones and lacks some. The sample has about 38,000 clones, roughly 92% seen once; the top ten hold 15% to 20%. Sequenced material: PBMCs, taken from a glioma patient treated with radiotherapy, temozolomide or both. The receptors come from a young man with glioma.

The genes are TRBV6-5 and TRBJ1-4, with a tentative D call TRBD1 (6 bases). The V end lost 2 bases, the J end lost 3 bases, and 10 bases lay between the germline ends. Per germline, CDR1 MNHEY and CDR2 SVGAGI. This CDR3 contains 15 residues. CDR3 in amino acids: CASSYGTGSNEKLFF. The CDR3 bases are TGTGCCAGCAGTTACGGCACAGGGTCTAATGAAAAACTGTTTTTT.

This chain links TRBV7-2 with TRBJ1-1, with D unclear. The germline V gene encodes CDR1 SGHTA and CDR2 FQGNSA. V shed 3 bases and J shed 11 bases, with 10 bases lying between them. The CDR3 consists of 11 residues. CDR3 bases: TGTGCCAGCAGCTTCGGACCTGGGGCTTTCTTT. Translation: CASSFGPGAFF. The variable domain in full, completed from reference TRBV7-2 and TRBJ1-1, reads GAGVSQSPSNKVTEKGKDVELRCDPISGHTALYWYRQSLGQGLEFLIYFQGNSAPDKSGLPSDRFSAERTGGSVSTLTIQRTQQEDSAVYLCASSFGPGAFFGQGTRLTVV.

This clone was picked up a small number of times. The rearrangement links TRBV14 to TRBJ1-5; a weak D match, TRBD1 (5 bases). Trimming removed 4 bases from V and 2 bases from J, with 12 bases in between. The CDR3 length is 15 residues. Germline-derived CDR1 and CDR2 are SGHDN and FVKESK. As DNA, the CDR3 is TGTGCCAGCAGCCCTCAGGGTTTCGGCAATCAGCCCCAGCATTTT. Translation gives CASSPQGFGNQPQHF.

This clone was seen a handful of times. The chain combines TRBV5-4 with TRBJ2-1; weak D call: TRBD2 (6 bases). This CDR3 is 14 amino acids long. The germline V gene has CDR1 SGHNT and CDR2 YYREEE (reference sequence). V was shortened by 0 bases and J by 5 bases, with 9 bases between the two germline ends. The CDR3 bases are TGTGCCAGCAGCTTGGAGGCGGGGAACAATGAGCAGTTCTTC. It is translated as CASSLEAGNNEQFF.

The chain combines TRBV4-1 with TRBJ2-7; TRBD1 matches 9 bases. V lost 3 bases, J lost 6 bases, and 15 bases stayed unmatched. The germline V gene encodes CDR1 MGHRA and CDR2 YSYEKL. This CDR3 spans 17 amino acids. This CDR3 reads CASSQAGTGIRISEQYF. For the CDR3, the DNA is TGCGCCAGCAGCCAGGCCGGGACAGGGATCCGAATCTCCGAGCAGTACTTC.

The rearrangement links TRBV4-1 to TRBJ2-7; 7 bases align to TRBD1. In germline, CDR1 is MGHRA, CDR2 YSYEKL. The CDR3 totals 16 residues. V dropped 3 bases and J dropped 1; count of bases not matched to a gene: 9. CDR3 nucleotide sequence: TGCGCCAGCAGCCAGGGCAGGACAGGCCTTTCCTACGAGCAGTACTTC. It specifies CASSQGRTGLSYEQYF.

This sequence joins TRBV4-1 and TRBJ1-2; D uncertain. CDR1 and CDR2 (germline): MGHRA, YSYEKL. Between the trimmed V and J ends, which lost 4 bases and 3 bases, there was a span of 12 bases. The CDR3 contains 14 residues. CDR3: CASSRVGVDYGYTF. CDR3 in DNA: TGCGCCAGCAGCCGAGTCGGGGTGGACTATGGCTACACCTTC.

The rearrangement joins TRBV27 to TRBJ2-7; no clear D gene. Deletions cut 6 bases from V and 0 bases from J, with 9 bases between. The CDR3 extends over 13 amino acids. Per the germline V gene, CDR1 is MNHEY and CDR2 is SMNVEV (reference sequence). The CDR3 bases are TGTGCCAGCAGGCCCCGAAGCTCCTACGAGCAGTACTTC. It translates to CASRPRSSYEQYF.

The chain joins TRBV6-6 to TRBJ1-2, with 10 bases matching TRBD1. From germline, CDR1 is MNHNY and CDR2 SVGAGI (reference sequence). Trimming cost V 9 bases and J 4 bases; bases outside gene matches: 8. The CDR3 runs to 14 residues. This CDR3 is CASAGTGDLYGYTF. The CDR3 coding sequence is TGTGCCAGTGCCGGGACAGGGGACCTCTATGGCTACACCTTC.

The J gene is TRBJ2-2, the V gene TRBV5-4; 7 positions match TRBD1. The ends lost 2 bases at V and 5 bases at J; junction bases unmatched: 12. The germline CDR1 and CDR2 sequences are SGHNT and YYREEE (reference sequence). The CDR3 is made up of 17 amino acids. The CDR3 reads CASSLERGRMVTGELFF. In DNA form, the CDR3 reads TGTGCCAGCAGCTTAGAAAGGGGGCGGATGGTGACCGGGGAGCTGTTTTTT.

The chain is built from TRBV7-2 and TRBJ1-1; D uncertain. V was cut by 0 bases and J by 0 bases, with 8 bases left in between. Germline CDR1 is SGHTA and CDR2 is FQGNSA. This CDR3 is 15 amino acids long. The CDR3 sequence: CASSLAARVNTEAFF. As DNA, the CDR3 is TGTGCCAGCAGCTTAGCGGCCAGAGTGAACACTGAAGCTTTCTTT.

J is TRBJ2-1 and V is TRBV6-5; D uncertain. This CDR3 is 16 amino acids long. Germline V gene sequence: CDR1 MNHEY, CDR2 SVGAGI. V was clipped by 0 bases and J by 2 bases, with 11 bases between them. This CDR3 reads CASSYSGVDPYNEQFF. The CDR3 coding sequence is TGTGCCAGCAGTTACTCCGGCGTTGACCCCTACAATGAGCAGTTCTTC.

The chain links TRBV29-1 to TRBJ1-1; TRBD1 matches 8 bases. The CDR3 length is 14 residues. Germline CDR1 reads SQVTM; CDR2 reads ANQGSEA. J was trimmed by 5 bases and V by 5 bases; bases with no gene match: 10. Here the CDR3 DNA reads TGCAGCGTTAAGAACGGACAGGGCGGGACTGAAGCTTTCTTT. It codes for CSVKNGQGGTEAFF.